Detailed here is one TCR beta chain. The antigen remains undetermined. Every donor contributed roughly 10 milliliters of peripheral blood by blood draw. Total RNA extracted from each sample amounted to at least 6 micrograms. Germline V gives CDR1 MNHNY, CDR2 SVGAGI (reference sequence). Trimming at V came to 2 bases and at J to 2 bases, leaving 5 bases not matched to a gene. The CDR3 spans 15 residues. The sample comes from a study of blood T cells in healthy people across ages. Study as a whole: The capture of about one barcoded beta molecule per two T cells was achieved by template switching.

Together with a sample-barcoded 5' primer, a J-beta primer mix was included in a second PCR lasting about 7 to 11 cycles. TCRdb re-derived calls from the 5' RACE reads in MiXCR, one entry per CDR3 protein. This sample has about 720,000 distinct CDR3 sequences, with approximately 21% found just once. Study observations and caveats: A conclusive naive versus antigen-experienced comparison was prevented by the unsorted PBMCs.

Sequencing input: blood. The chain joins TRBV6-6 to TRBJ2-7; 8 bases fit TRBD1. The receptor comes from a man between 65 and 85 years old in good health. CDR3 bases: TGTGCCAGCAGTTACGGGACAGGACCCACCTACGAGCAGTACTTC. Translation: CASSYGTGPTYEQYF.